This T cell receptor (beta chain) was recorded in a study of kidney transplant recipient with SARS-CoV-2 infection. TCRdb re-analysed the reads in MiXCR, keeping a single row per CDR3 protein. Among about 250,000 distinct CDR3 sequences listed, 29% were seen once. The junction had 8 bases not matched to a gene; V was cut back by 2 bases and J by 5 bases. The CDR3 is 15 residues long. CDR1 and CDR2 from the germline V gene are DFQATT and SNEGSKA (reference sequence). Sequenced here: a blood sample, sampled at baseline and between days 110 and 120 from a kidney transplant recipient. The chain recombines TRBV20-1 with TRBJ2-5; the match to TRBD2 covers 10 bases. The sequence was obtained from a male patient younger than 45 who had COVID-19 and was a kidney transplant recipient. Some T cells may trace back to the graft donor. The CDR3 sequence is CSARSSLAGEETQYF. The CDR3 DNA reads TGCAGTGCTAGATCCAGTCTAGCGGGAGAGGAGACCCAGTACTTC.